This entry lists 20 T cell receptor beta chains sequenced from one sample in a study of cytomegalovirus exposure and HLA in healthy donors. PCR used 60 Vbeta primers and 13 Jbeta primers. Using immunoSEQ multiplex PCR, the repertoire was profiled, and TCRdb retains in-frame clones only, with some absent. The sample yields about 160,000 clones, 80% seen once. Sequencing was done on a sample of PBMCs. These TCRs come from a woman aged 45-65 years in good health and CMV-seronegative.

J is TRBJ2-1 and V is TRBV21-1; the table's D call of TRBD2 was not tested on the DNA. TRBV21-1 is noted as a pseudogene. There are 14 residues in the CDR3. The chain's CDR3 is CASRTSGRANEQFF. CDR3 DNA: TGTGCCAGCAGGACTAGCGGGAGGGCGAATGAGCAGTTCTTC.

V is TRBV7-2 and J is TRBJ2-7; perhaps TRBD1 as D (6 bases). V was shortened by 1 base and J by 7 bases, with 11 bases between the two germline ends. The CDR3 loop spans 13 amino acids. Germline V gene data show CDR1 as SGHTA and CDR2 as FQGNSA. CDR3 nucleotides: TGTGCCAGCAGCTTAGACAGGGTAGGGGAGCAGTACTTC. This sequence encodes CASSLDRVGEQYF.

The chain has TRBV5-4 and TRBJ2-3; perhaps TRBD2 as D (5 bases). V was clipped by 4 bases and J by 0 bases, with 12 bases between them. The germline CDR1 and CDR2 sequences are SGHNT and YYREEE (reference sequence). There are 15 residues in the CDR3. In DNA, the CDR3 is TGTGCCAGCAGCGCTACAGCGGCTAGCACAGATACGCAGTATTTT. It yields the protein CASSATAASTDTQYF.

V gene TRBV28 combines with J gene TRBJ1-3; D is possibly TRBD1 (5 bases). CDR1 is MDHEN, CDR2 SYDVKM, per germline. Trimming stripped 3 bases from V and 4 bases from J, with 25 bases between. This CDR3 spans 19 amino acids. The CDR3 loop reads CASSFPSTPLGQFGNTIYF. In DNA form, the CDR3 reads TGTGCCAGCAGTTTCCCCTCTACACCGCTGGGGCAATTCGGAAACACCATATATTTT.

The count of this clone is one. The CDR3 DNA follows: TGTGCCAGTGAACAGGGGGAAGGCACTGAAGCTTTCTTT. It yields the protein CASEQGEGTEAFF. The chain has TRBV6-5 and TRBJ1-1; 8 nucleotides line up with TRBD1. Germline trimming cut 9 bases from V and 4 bases from J; bases unmatched to any gene: 7. The CDR3 covers 13 residues. Germline CDR1 MNHEY, CDR2 SVGAGI.

The chain has TRBV28 and TRBJ1-1; D gene unclear. CDR1 and CDR2 (germline): MDHEN, SYDVKM. Trimming pared 8 bases from V and 1 base from J, leaving 17 bases between. This CDR3 has 15 residues. The CDR3 is CASLRRGPTNTEAFF. CDR3 bases: TGTGCCAGCCTCAGGCGGGGTCCGACGAACACTGAAGCTTTCTTT.

This clone was observed a handful of times. This chain uses TRBV6-1 with TRBJ2-7; 8 nucleotides align to TRBD1. Per the germline V gene, CDR1 is MNHNS and CDR2 is SASEGT. With 2 bases clipped from V and 2 bases from J, the junction kept 5 bases outside the gene matches. The CDR3 runs to 15 residues. CDR3 residues: CASSEMGQATYEQYF. The CDR3 nucleotides read TGTGCCAGCAGTGAAATGGGACAGGCCACCTACGAGCAGTACTTC.

The chain employs TRBV27 and TRBJ1-1; a weak D match, TRBD1 (5 bases). Germline V gene sequence: CDR1 MNHEY, CDR2 SMNVEV (reference sequence). This CDR3 has 14 amino acids. The V and J ends lost 3 bases and 1 base respectively, with 9 bases between them. CDR3 amino acids: CASSFQGENTEAFF. The CDR3 DNA reads as TGTGCCAGCAGTTTTCAGGGCGAGAACACTGAAGCTTTCTTT.

This clone appeared a few times. The V and J genes are TRBV7-9 and TRBJ1-4; no reliable D call. The CDR3 is 16 residues long. CDR1 and CDR2 from the germline V gene are SEHNR and FQNEAQ (reference sequence). V was pared by 5 bases and J by 3 bases, with 16 bases between. The CDR3 DNA is TGTGCCAGCAGCCTGTACTATTCCTTGGCTAATGAAAAACTGTTTTTT. This sequence encodes CASSLYYSLANEKLFF.

The chain couples TRBV9 to TRBJ1-2; D is unclear. V was clipped by 3 bases and J by 2 bases, with 17 bases between them. CDR3 length: 16 amino acids. Germline V gene sequence: CDR1 SGDLS, CDR2 YYNGEE. CDR3 region: CASSEPLGGRNYGYTF. The CDR3, as DNA: TGTGCCAGCAGCGAGCCGTTGGGAGGCCGGAACTATGGCTACACCTTC.

A word on this clone: One end of the junction is discordant with germline, which a read error may explain. The CDR3 bases are TGTGCCAGCAGCCCAGACAACCTTCGCCGTATTTTC. This translates into CASSPDNLRRIF. J is TRBJ1-2 and V is TRBV9, with no clear D. From germline, CDR1 is SGDLS and CDR2 YYNGEE. CDR3 length equals 12 residues.

The chain is built from TRBV19 and TRBJ1-5, with TRBD1 identical over 7 bases. CDR1 and CDR2 from the germline V gene are LNHDA and SQIVND (reference sequence). Trimming at V came to 8 bases and at J to 7 bases, leaving 8 bases not matched to a gene. CDR3 length: 13 amino acids. The CDR3 DNA follows: TGTGCCAGTGGGGACAGTCCCCGGCAGCCCCAGCATTTT. Encoded protein: CASGDSPRQPQHF.

The V call is TRBV5-4, the J call TRBJ2-1; weak D call: TRBD2 (5 bases). The ends were cut back, 5 bases at V and 3 bases at J, with 12 bases in the middle. This CDR3 region has 14 residues. Germline CDR1 reads SGHNT; CDR2 reads YYREEE (reference sequence). CDR3 DNA: TGTGCCAGCAGTCTACCCGGGGACTACAATGAGCAGTTCTTC. Translating it yields CASSLPGDYNEQFF.

The rearrangement joins TRBV27 to TRBJ1-4, with 9 bases lining up with TRBD1. Germline V gene lookup returns CDR1 MNHEY and CDR2 SMNVEV (reference sequence). Trimming took 3 bases from V and 8 from J; bases not matched to a gene: 7. This CDR3 contains 15 residues. DNA for the CDR3: TGTGCCAGCAGTTTGACCGGGACAGGGAGAGAAAAACTGTTTTTT. Protein sequence: CASSLTGTGREKLFF.

Comment on this clone: One end of the junction does not line up with germline, which may come from a read error. V gene TRBV6-1 combines with J gene TRBJ2-7; 7 bases map to TRBD1. CDR3 size: 12 residues. Germline V gene sequence: CDR1 MNHNS, CDR2 SASEGT. CDR3 protein: CASSELRQGVDF. As DNA, the CDR3 is TGTGCCAGCAGTGAACTCCGGCAGGGGGTAGACTTC.

V usage is TRBV7-6 and J usage is TRBJ1-2; TRBD1 matches 7 bases. The trim removed 3 bases at V and 5 bases at J, leaving 6 bases unmatched. The germline V gene has CDR1 SGHVS and CDR2 FNYEAQ. This CDR3 comprises 14 residues. The CDR3 bases are TGTGCCAGCAGCTTTGGGACAGCCCCATATGGCTACACCTTC. Translated: CASSFGTAPYGYTF.

Here the CDR3 DNA reads TGTGCCAGCTTTGGGCTGGTTCCCAATCAGCCCCAGCATTTT. Translated: CASFGLVPNQPQHF. V gene TRBV28 combines with J gene TRBJ1-5; D gene uncertain. The length of the CDR3 is 14 residues. Germline assignment: CDR1 MDHEN and CDR2 SYDVKM. Trimming took off 8 bases at V and 3 bases at J, with 14 bases between the two ends.

The rearrangement uses TRBV19 and TRBJ1-3; a possible D gene is TRBD1 (5 bases). Trimming shortened V by 8 bases and J by 0 bases, and 8 bases separated the two germline ends. This CDR3 has 13 amino acids. Germline loops: CDR1 LNHDA, CDR2 SQIVND (reference sequence). CDR3 amino acids: CASLQDSGNTIYF. In nucleotides, the CDR3 is TGTGCCAGTCTACAGGACTCTGGAAACACCATATATTTT. The full variable domain, with the rest looked up from reference TRBV19 and TRBJ1-3, is DGGITQSPKYLFRKEGQNVTLSCEQNLNHDAMYWYRQDPGQGLRLIYYSQIVNDFQKGDIAEGYSVSREKKESFPLTVTSAQKNPTAFYLCASLQDSGNTIYFGEGSWLTVV.

V usage is TRBV28 and J usage is TRBJ1-5; 11 positions match TRBD1. The CDR3 is 14 amino acids. From germline, CDR1 is MDHEN and CDR2 SYDVKM. V lost 6 bases to trimming and J lost 6 bases; unmatched junction nucleotides: 4. CDR3 coding DNA: TGTGCCAGCAGGGGACAGGGGGATAGTCAGCCCCAGCATTTT. Its translation is CASRGQGDSQPQHF.

The rearrangement uses TRBV7-6 and TRBJ2-1; 7 bases agree with TRBD2. CDR1 is SGHVS and CDR2 is FNYEAQ in the germline V gene. J lost 4 bases, V lost 1 base, and 4 bases had no gene match. The CDR3 covers 15 residues. CDR3: CASSLGTREYNEQFF. CDR3 in DNA: TGTGCCAGCAGCTTAGGGACTAGAGAATACAATGAGCAGTTCTTC.